This T cell receptor beta chain was profiled in a study of beta chain features in type 1 diabetes. General study findings and limits: Naive, central memory and Treg TCRB repertoires appeared more alike in patients than in healthy donors. HLA influence on TCRB rearrangement stayed unresolved here. The VDJ junctions of type 1 diabetes patients carried fewer insertions and more deletions. Cells carrying high TCR expression could end up over-represented when cDNA is sequenced.

A note on this clone: Its cognate antigen is unknown.

CDR3 size: 17 residues. Germline-derived CDR1 and CDR2 are SGHVS and FNYEAQ. Trimming removed 1 base at V and 3 bases at J, with 16 bases between. All of the isolated RNA was reverse transcribed, so expressed TCRB transcripts were sequenced. The table came from immunoSEQ multiplex PCR; TCRdb's copy has only in-frame clones and leaves some out. The sample includes about 350,000 clones, roughly 21% of them seen just once. The source is a woman between 18 and 30 years old in good health. V is TRBV7-6 and J is TRBJ2-1, with D possibly TRBD2 on 6 matching bases. Specimen: naive CD4+ T cells from blood. The DNA of the CDR3 is TGTGCCAGCAGCTTAGAGCTCCGTCGCGGGATCTACAATGAGCAGTTCTTC. It specifies CASSLELRRGIYNEQFF.